The clone carrying this T cell receptor beta chain was picked up one time. Its antigen is unidentified. The CDR3 extends over 15 amino acids. Germline V gene lookup returns CDR1 KGHSH and CDR2 LQKENI. V was shortened by 2 bases and J by 3 bases, with 13 bases between the two germline ends. TCRdb's table, derived via immunoSEQ multiplex PCR, lists solely in-frame clones and lacks some. The profile covers around 46,000 clones, with under 80% appearing a single time and under 40% taken by the ten largest. In the ViraFEST assay, antigen-specific CD4+ clonotypes were identified by expansion after peptide-pool stimulation. When less than 11 days of culture had elapsed, CD4+ T cells were isolated. PCR showed that the person got SARS-CoV-2 infection at some point between March and December 2020. The sample is drawn from a study of vaccination effects on CD4 cells after COVID-19.

The input for sequencing was CD4+ T cells from PBMCs cultured with a peptide pool, taken before COVID-19 vaccination. The TCR comes from a human donor who had a prior SARS-CoV-2 infection. The V and J genes are TRBV18 and TRBJ1-2; D gene ambiguous. The CDR3, as DNA: TGTGCCAGCTCACCAGATGGGGATATAGACTATGGCTACACCTTC. Protein product: CASSPDGDIDYGYTF.